One sample yielded the 21 T cell receptor beta chains listed below, sequenced in a study of technical replicates of blood from several donors. Assay: immunoSEQ multiplex PCR; the TCRdb copy retains only in-frame clones and omits some. The data hold tens of thousands of clones, with roughly 90% observed a single time. Specimen: T cells isolated from PBMCs. The origin of the receptors is a human donor in good health.

J is TRBJ2-7 and V is TRBV15, with TRBD1 identical over 8 bases. The CDR3 runs to 14 residues. Germline V lookup: CDR1 LNHNV, CDR2 YYDKDF (reference sequence). J gave up 3 bases and V 6 bases, and 7 bases lay outside the gene matches. The CDR3 protein is CATRPQGAHYEQYF. Written as DNA, the CDR3 is TGTGCCACCAGACCCCAGGGGGCCCACTACGAGCAGTACTTC. The full variable domain, completed using reference TRBV15 and TRBJ2-7, is DAMVIQNPRYQVTQFGKPVTLSCSQTLNHNVMYWYQQKSSQAPKLLFHYYDKDFNNEADTPDNFQSRRPNTSFCFLDIRSPGLGDTAMYLCATRPQGAHYEQYFGPGTRLTVT.

The rearrangement uses TRBV29-1 and TRBJ1-2, with TRBD1 as a possible D gene (6 bases). The CDR3 is made up of 13 amino acids. Trimming removed 6 bases at V and 3 bases at J, with 14 bases between. Germline CDR1 is SQVTM and CDR2 is ANQGSEA. The CDR3 loop reads CSVYGQSDYGYTF. The CDR3 bases are TGCAGCGTCTACGGACAGAGCGACTATGGCTACACCTTC.

The rearrangement joins TRBV6-6 to TRBJ1-2; TRBD1 is a possible D gene (6 bases). V lost 5 bases and J lost 5, with 12 bases in between. The CDR3 extends over 13 amino acids. Germline V CDR1 and CDR2: MNHNY, SVGAGI (reference sequence). CDR3 sequence (DNA): TGTGCCAGCAGTAAGGACAGTGTTTATGGCTACACCTTC. Translation: CASSKDSVYGYTF.

The genes are TRBV11-2 and TRBJ2-1; D possibly corresponds to TRBD1 (5 bases). Looked up from germline, CDR1 is SGHAT and CDR2 is FQNNGV. V was clipped by 5 bases and J by 4 bases, with 15 bases between them. This CDR3 comprises 15 residues. The CDR3 DNA sequence: TGTGCCAGCAGCCCCGGGTCCAGGGTTTACAATGAGCAGTTCTTC. Residues: CASSPGSRVYNEQFF.

This chain links TRBV29-1 with TRBJ2-3; 11 nucleotides match TRBD1. With 4 bases clipped from V and 4 bases from J, the junction kept 4 bases outside the gene matches. CDR3 length equals 14 residues. CDR1 and CDR2 from the germline V gene are SQVTM and ANQGSEA. CDR3 DNA: TGCAGCGTTGGGACAGGGGGCGAGTCAGATACGCAGTATTTT. It codes for CSVGTGGESDTQYF.

The chain uses TRBV2 and TRBJ2-2, with D perhaps matching TRBD2 (6 bases). Germline values: CDR1 SNHLY, CDR2 FYNNEI. V was clipped by 5 bases and J by 6 bases, with 19 bases between them. This CDR3 contains 16 residues. The CDR3 here is CASSPQDYLYAGELFF. The CDR3 nucleotides are TGTGCCAGCAGTCCTCAGGACTATCTTTATGCCGGGGAGCTGTTTTTT.

The CDR3 DNA is TGTGCCAGCAGTGAAGGGGCAGGGGAGACAGATACGCAGTATTTT. Translating gives CASSEGAGETDTQYF. This chain connects TRBV6-4 to TRBJ2-3; D possibly corresponds to TRBD1 (6 bases). V lost 3 bases and J 3 bases, leaving 13 bases between the germline ends. Germline CDR1 reads MRHNA; CDR2 reads SNTAGT. CDR3 length: 15 amino acids.

V is TRBV2 and J is TRBJ2-5; 8 bases fit TRBD1. The V gene's germline CDR1 is SNHLY and CDR2 FYNNEI. The V segment lost 4 bases and the J segment 5 bases; nucleotides outside the gene matches: 3. This CDR3 has 13 amino acids. In nucleotides, the CDR3 is TGTGCCAGCAGTGCTAACAGGGGGGAGACCCAGTACTTC. The encoded protein is CASSANRGETQYF.

By share, this clone ranks as medium-sized. The chain joins TRBV5-1 to TRBJ1-1; no clear D. Germline loops: CDR1 SGHRS, CDR2 YFSETQ. This CDR3 is built from 13 residues. The V gene lost 2 bases and the J gene lost 0 bases, with 5 bases spanning the gap. The CDR3 coding sequence is TGCGCCAGCAGCTTTCAAATGAACACTGAAGCTTTCTTT. Translated: CASSFQMNTEAFF.

This chain joins TRBV5-5 and TRBJ2-7; TRBD1 matches 7 bases. Germline CDR1 and CDR2: SGHKS and YYEKEE (reference sequence). There are 15 residues in the CDR3. The V gene end was trimmed by 3 bases and the J gene end by 1 base; junction bases not matched to a gene: 7. CDR3 amino acids: CASSWTGEGSYEQYF. In nucleotides, the CDR3 is TGTGCCAGCAGCTGGACAGGAGAGGGATCCTACGAGCAGTACTTC.

V is TRBV5-4 and J is TRBJ2-3; a possible D gene is TRBD2 (7 bases). In germline, CDR1 is SGHNT, CDR2 YYREEE (reference sequence). This CDR3 has 14 amino acids. V lost 10 bases, J lost 1 base, and 16 bases lay in between. The CDR3, as DNA: TGTGCCGGCAACAGGGAGGGGCGCACAGATACGCAGTATTTT. It translates to CAGNREGRTDTQYF.

The gene calls are TRBV7-3 and TRBJ2-7, with 8 bases aligning to TRBD1. The germline CDR1 and CDR2 sequences are SGHTA and FQGTGA. V shed 5 bases and J 2 bases; nucleotides not matched to a gene: 2. The CDR3 is made up of 13 amino acids. CDR3 region: CASSRDRTYEQYF. The CDR3 DNA reads as TGTGCCAGCAGCCGGGACAGGACCTACGAGCAGTACTTC. The full variable domain, completed using reference TRBV7-3 and TRBJ2-7, is GAGVSQTPSNKVTEKGKYVELRCDPISGHTALYWYRQSLGQGPEFLIYFQGTGAADDSGLPNDRFFAVRPEGSVSTLKIQRTERGDSAVYLCASSRDRTYEQYFGPGTRLTVT.

The chain links TRBV11-2 to TRBJ2-1, with 10 nucleotides matching TRBD2. The CDR3 runs 17 residues. Germline CDR1 and CDR2: SGHAT and FQNNGV. The V segment lost 5 bases and the J segment 7 bases; nucleotides outside the gene matches: 14. The CDR3 here is CASSPRASSGRSNEQFF. In DNA form, the CDR3 reads TGTGCCAGCAGCCCACGCGCTTCTAGCGGGAGATCAAATGAGCAGTTCTTC.

The count of this clone is one. The chain uses TRBV28 and TRBJ1-2, with 7 bases aligning to TRBD1. This CDR3 region has 13 residues. The germline gives CDR1 MDHEN, CDR2 SYDVKM. V shed 6 bases, J shed 2 bases, and the junction held 3 bases outside the gene matches. The CDR3 protein is CASSLGQNYGYTF. The DNA of the CDR3 is TGTGCCAGCAGCTTGGGACAGAACTATGGCTACACCTTC.

The genes are TRBV7-2 and TRBJ2-3; D is perhaps TRBD1 (5 bases). This CDR3 comprises 16 residues. The V end lost 5 bases, the J end lost 3 bases, and 18 bases lay between the germline ends. Germline lookup yields CDR1 SGHTA and CDR2 FQGNSA. CDR3 in amino acids: CASSPRGRERTDTQYF. CDR3 nucleotides: TGTGCCAGCAGCCCCCGAGGCAGGGAAAGAACAGATACGCAGTATTTT. Full variable domain (missing parts from reference TRBV7-2 and TRBJ2-3): GAGVSQSPSNKVTEKGKDVELRCDPISGHTALYWYRQSLGQGLEFLIYFQGNSAPDKSGLPSDRFSAERTGGSVSTLTIQRTQQEDSAVYLCASSPRGRERTDTQYFGPGTRLTVL.

The chain carries TRBV9 and TRBJ2-1; 9 bases map to TRBD2. Germline V gene sequence: CDR1 SGDLS, CDR2 YYNGEE. The CDR3 loop spans 16 amino acids. With 5 bases clipped from V and 5 bases from J, the junction kept 11 bases outside the gene matches. CDR3 coding DNA: TGTGCCAGCAGTTTTTTTAGCGGGAGTTCCAACAATGAGCAGTTCTTC. Translation: CASSFFSGSSNNEQFF.

To note about this clone: Relative to the germline gene, one junction end is altered; a read error may explain this. The rearrangement links TRBV11-1 to TRBJ2-2; no clear D. The germline V gene has CDR1 SGHAT and CDR2 FQDESV (reference sequence). The length of the CDR3 is 14 residues. CDR3 protein: CASSLGRNIGELFF. The CDR3 DNA reads TGTGCCAGCAGCTTAGGCAGGAACATCGGGGAGCTGTTTTTT.

This rearrangement joins TRBV19 to TRBJ1-1; TRBD1 matches 9 bases. Germline V gives CDR1 LNHDA, CDR2 SQIVND (reference sequence). The CDR3 contains 15 residues. V dropped 5 bases and J dropped 4; count of bases not matched to a gene: 8. The CDR3: CASSFSGTGSTEAFF. The CDR3 bases are TGTGCCAGTAGTTTCTCCGGGACAGGGAGCACTGAAGCTTTCTTT. Combining the CDR3 with reference TRBV19 and TRBJ1-1 gives the whole variable domain DGGITQSPKYLFRKEGQNVTLSCEQNLNHDAMYWYRQDPGQGLRLIYYSQIVNDFQKGDIAEGYSVSREKKESFPLTVTSAQKNPTAFYLCASSFSGTGSTEAFFGQGTRLTVV.

The V call is TRBV27, the J call TRBJ1-1, with 7 bases matching TRBD1. Germline CDR1 and CDR2: MNHEY and SMNVEV (reference sequence). The V segment lost 5 bases and the J segment 5 bases; nucleotides outside the gene matches: 8. The CDR3 runs 14 residues. CDR3 region: CASSIMRGRTEAFF. The CDR3 region has the DNA TGTGCCAGCAGTATTATGAGGGGGCGGACTGAAGCTTTCTTT.

This clone was seen a single time. The rearrangement links TRBV6-5 to TRBJ1-2; D is undetermined. Trimming pared 0 bases from V and 2 bases from J, leaving 10 bases between. This CDR3 spans 15 amino acids. Per germline, CDR1 MNHEY and CDR2 SVGAGI. This CDR3 reads CASSYSIQPNYGYTF. DNA of the CDR3: TGTGCCAGCAGTTACTCGATACAGCCGAACTATGGCTACACCTTC.

The V call is TRBV6-5, the J call TRBJ1-2, with unresolved D. The germline CDR1 and CDR2 sequences are MNHEY and SVGAGI. CDR3 length equals 14 residues. V lost 7 bases and J lost 2, with 14 bases in between. The CDR3 DNA reads TGTGCCAGCACCTCGGCCGAAGCGAACTATGGCTACACCTTC. It yields the protein CASTSAEANYGYTF.